This T cell receptor beta chain is from a study of cytomegalovirus exposure and HLA in healthy donors. The CDR3 length is 16 residues. V dropped 0 bases and J dropped 1 base, with 10 bases sitting between them. Germline V CDR1 and CDR2: LGHNA, YNFKEQ. About this clone itself: The antigen is unknown.

The study's findings and limits: Most TCR sequences were rare, but some public TCRs occurred in many donors. When a later analysis compared HLA-associated TCR beta chains with equally common others, the HLA-associated chains turned out to be more clonally expanded and to have lower generation probabilities.

Amplification used 60 Vbeta primers and 13 Jbeta primers. As originally analysed: A follow-up analysis tallied about 80 million unique TCR beta chains, about 10 million shared. Here immunoSEQ multiplex PCR was the method, and the copy in TCRdb shows in-frame clones only, minus some. V and J calls and clone size are as listed in that table; D and trimming were resolved from the DNA. This sample has under 150,000 clones, with about 76% found just once. The rearrangement links TRBV4-2 to TRBJ1-3, with D maybe TRBD1 (5 bases). This clonotype originated in a young man in good health and CMV-seronegative. The sequencing input was PBMCs. The CDR3 DNA is TGTGCCAGCAGCCAAGATTTAGCAGGGTCTGGAAACACCATATATTTT. Translating gives CASSQDLAGSGNTIYF.